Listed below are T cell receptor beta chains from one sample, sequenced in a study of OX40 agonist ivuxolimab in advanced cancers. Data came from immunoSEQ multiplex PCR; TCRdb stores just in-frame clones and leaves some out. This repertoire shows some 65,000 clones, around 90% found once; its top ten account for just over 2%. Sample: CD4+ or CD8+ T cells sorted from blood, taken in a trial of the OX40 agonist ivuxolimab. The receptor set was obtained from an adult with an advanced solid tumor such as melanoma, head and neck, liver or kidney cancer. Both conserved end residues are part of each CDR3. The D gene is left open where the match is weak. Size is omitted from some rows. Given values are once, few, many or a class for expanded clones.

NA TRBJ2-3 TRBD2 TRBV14 TGTGCCAGCAGCCCCGAAGGTAGCGGGCACACAGATACGCAGTATTTT CASSPEGSGHTDTQYF
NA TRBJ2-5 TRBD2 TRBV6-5 TGTGCCAGCAGTTACTCCATTAGCGGGATCTGGAAGACCCAGTACTTC CASSYSISGIWKTQYF
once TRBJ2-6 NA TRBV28 TGTGCCAGCAGTTTTTGGGTGACGGGCTCGTCTGGGGCCAACGTCCTGACTTTC CASSFWVTGSSGANVLTF
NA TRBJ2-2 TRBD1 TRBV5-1 TGCGCCAGCAGCTACCGGGACAGGGGAACTATCGGCAATATATACACCGGGGAGCTGTTTTTT CASSYRDRGTIGNIYTGELFF
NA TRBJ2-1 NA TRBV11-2 TGTGCCAGCAGCTTGAGCGGGAATGAGCAGTTCTTC CASSLSGNEQFF
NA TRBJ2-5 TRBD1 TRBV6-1 TGTGCCAGCAGTGAAGGGCAGGGGGCCGGCGAGACCCAGTACTTC CASSEGQGAGETQYF
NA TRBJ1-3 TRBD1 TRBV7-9 TGTGCCAGCACCCCGACAGGGAGCGGAAACACCATATATTTT CASTPTGSGNTIYF
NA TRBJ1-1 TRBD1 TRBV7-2 TGTGCCAGCAGCCCACGACAGGGGAACACTGAAGCTTTCTTT CASSPRQGNTEAFF
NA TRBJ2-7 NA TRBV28 TGTGCCAGCAGTTCCGCCCGGGGGGAGCAGTACTTC CASSSARGEQYF
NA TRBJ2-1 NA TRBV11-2 TGTGCCAGCAGATCGACTGGGACCCTTCAGTTCTTC CASRSTGTLQFF
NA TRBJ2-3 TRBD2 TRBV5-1 TGCGCCAGCAGCTTGGTTCCGGGAGGAGGTACAGATACGCAGTATTTT CASSLVPGGGTDTQYF
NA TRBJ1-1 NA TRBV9 TGTGCCAGCAGCGCGCTGACGGGATCTGGTGAAGCTTTCTTT CASSALTGSGEAFF
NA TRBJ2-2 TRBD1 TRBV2 TGTGCCAGCATCCCAGGGGGGACAGGGGGTACCGGGGAGCTGTTTTTT CASIPGGTGGTGELFF
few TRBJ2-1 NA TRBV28 TGTGCCAGCAGGACCTTGCTTAATGAGCAGTTCTTC CASRTLLNEQFF
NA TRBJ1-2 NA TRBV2 TGTGCCAGCAGAGAAGACCGACCCGGCGGCTACACCTTC CASREDRPGGYTF
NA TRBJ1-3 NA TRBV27 TGTGCCAGCAGTACCCGGTTTGGAAACACCATATATTTT CASSTRFGNTIYF
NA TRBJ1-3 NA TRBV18 TGTGCCAGCTCACCTCCAGGGCCCTCTGGAAACACCATATATTTT CASSPPGPSGNTIYF
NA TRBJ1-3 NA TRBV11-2 TGTGCCAGCAGCTTAGTGCGGGGCAGGGGCGGAAACACCATATATTTT CASSLVRGRGGNTIYF
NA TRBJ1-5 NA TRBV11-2 TGTGCCAGCAGCTTGGCCTCAGGGTCCGTCAATCAGCCCCAGCATTTT CASSLASGSVNQPQHF
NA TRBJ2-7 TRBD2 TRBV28 TGTGCCAGCAGTTTAGGACTAGCGGGGGACTCCTACGAGCAGTACTTC CASSLGLAGDSYEQYF
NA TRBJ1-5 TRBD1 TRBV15 TGTGCCACCAGCAGACCAGGGGGTAGCAATCAGCCCCAGCATTTT CATSRPGGSNQPQHF
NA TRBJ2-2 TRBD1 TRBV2 TGTGGACTAGGGGACAGGGGGGCCACCGGGGAGCTGTTTTTT CGLGDRGATGELFF
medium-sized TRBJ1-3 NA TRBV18 TGTGCCAGCTCACCACCGGGCTCTGGAAACACCATATATTTT CASSPPGSGNTIYF
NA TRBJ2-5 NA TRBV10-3 TGTGCCATCAGCCGCGGGACTCCCAAAGAGACCCAGTACTTC CAISRGTPKETQYF
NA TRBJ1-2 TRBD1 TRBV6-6 TGTGCCAGCAGTTACGGGGACAGGGACACGGGTGGCTACACCTTC CASSYGDRDTGGYTF
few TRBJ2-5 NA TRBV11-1 TGTGCCAGCAGCTTAAGTATGGAGGGGTCAGAGACCCAGTACTTC CASSLSMEGSETQYF